The source of this TCR beta chain is a study of T cells in Graves' hyperthyroidism and ophthalmopathy (dated by TCRdb to between 2017 and 2020). Some background on the complete study: To identify TCR V-J signatures that set the groups apart, the researchers used a discovery cohort of more than 95 patients, made up of 40 to 45 with Graves' ophthalmopathy and about 55 with stable Graves' hyperthyroidism. Prospective prediction of ophthalmopathy was tested in an independent validation cohort of 18 hyperthyroidism patients and 17 patients who later progressed to ophthalmopathy. The roughly 91 discovery patients were randomly split 7:3 into training and test sets. In roughly six Graves' hyperthyroidism patients, the study also compared T-cell repertoires from thyroid tissue with T-cell repertoires from blood. Following sampling, methimazole starting at 30 mg daily was given to hyperthyroidism patients, and high-dose intravenous methylprednisolone was given to ophthalmopathy patients. The paper describes TCR Vbeta CDR3 sequencing of around 130 peripheral blood samples, made up of roughly 45 ophthalmopathy patients, 70 to 75 hyperthyroidism patients and about 17 progressor patients. The paper as a whole reports these results and caveats: Sample size was not statistically predetermined, and investigators were not blinded to group allocation. Most expanded thyroid clonotypes (frequency above 0.001) were also detected in blood, suggesting blood repertoires may reflect thyroid immune responses. In validation, the model predicted progression to ophthalmopathy with 55% to 71% sensitivity and around 72% specificity, a median of approximately 6.5 months before onset. A model built on a 13 V-J signature distinguished ophthalmopathy from stable hyperthyroidism, reaching 87.88% sensitivity and about 81% specificity in cross-validation and 80%/75% in testing.

The TCR beta CDR3 regions were amplified from RNA transcripts. The first round of RT-PCR for the TCR CDR3 was performed with the HTBI primer set and the Qiagen OneStep RT-PCR kit. The libraries were constructed in a second round of multiplex PCR and then size-selected and purified. Paired-end sequencing of the libraries was performed with 100 bp reads on an Illumina HiSeq2000. As for how the authors treated the data: Raw data were processed with SOAPnuke, discarding reads with adapters, uncalled bases, mean Phred below 15, or no exact constant-primer or identifier match. High-quality paired reads were merged using COPE v1.2.5, and each unique nucleotide sequence was defined as a clonotype. Clonotypes were aligned to IMGT TRBV, TRBD and TRBJ reference segments using MiTCR v1.1. Analysis was restricted to V-J combinations with a frequency above 0.0001, which covered 99.2% of repertoires. A TCS score was defined as the ratio of F50 (clonal expansion) to E x V (chaos), with BLOSUM62-based TCRdist applied between CDR3 peptides within each V-J. Welch's t-statistics and random forest reduced several hundred V-J features to 10 to 15, which were used in a naive Bayes classifier (R e1071). The Morisita-Horn index was used to measure how similar the thyroid and blood repertoires were. The public reads were run again by TCRdb, first through fastp at Q25 and then through MiXCR, and only productive beta chains were kept. Every distinct CDR3 protein forms one entry, paired with its most common genes and DNA. The V and J calls follow TCRdb's processing rather than the paper's. The sample profile shows 600,000 to 700,000 distinct CDR3 sequences; just under 45% of them were found once. The ten largest make up less than 9.5% of the sample.

In the case of this clonotype: Its specific antigen is unknown. No base qualities exist here, and no much larger clone lies one base off it.

Exclusion was applied to patients with uncontrolled infections, other autoimmune diseases, pregnancy or lactation. Clinical symptoms, serum thyroxine and TRAb, thyroid ultrasound, and orbital computed tomography formed the basis for the diagnoses. Total RNA was extracted using Trizol reagent, and RNA quality was assessed on an Agilent 2100 Bioanalyzer. The CDR3 contains 13 residues, cysteine and phenylalanine counted. The DNA shown is the 39-base CDR3, in frame from base 1. The germline V gene gives CDR1 as SQVTM and CDR2 as ANQGSEA. V is pruned by 8 bases and J by 0 bases, leaving 4 bases of the junction without a gene match.

The chain was built from TRBV29-1 and TRBJ1-3; TRBD1 matches 7 bases in the middle. The TCR comes from an adult man with Graves' disease, either hyperthyroidism or ophthalmopathy (not recorded which). Material: peripheral blood or thyroid tissue (not recorded which). The DNA sequence is given as TGCAGCTGGGGACAGACCTCTGGAAACACCATATATTTT. It codes for CSWGQTSGNTIYF.